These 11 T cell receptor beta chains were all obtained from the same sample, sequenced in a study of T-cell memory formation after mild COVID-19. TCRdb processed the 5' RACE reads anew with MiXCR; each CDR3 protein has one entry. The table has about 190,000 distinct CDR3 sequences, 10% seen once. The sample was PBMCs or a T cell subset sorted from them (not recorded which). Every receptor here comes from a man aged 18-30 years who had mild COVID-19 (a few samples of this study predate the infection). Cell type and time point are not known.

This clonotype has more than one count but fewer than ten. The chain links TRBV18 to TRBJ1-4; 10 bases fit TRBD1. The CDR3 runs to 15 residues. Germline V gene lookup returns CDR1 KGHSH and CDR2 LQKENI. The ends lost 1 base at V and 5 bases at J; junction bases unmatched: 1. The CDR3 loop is CASSPLGQGNEKLFF. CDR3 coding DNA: TGTGCCAGCTCACCACTGGGACAGGGGAATGAAAAACTGTTTTTT.

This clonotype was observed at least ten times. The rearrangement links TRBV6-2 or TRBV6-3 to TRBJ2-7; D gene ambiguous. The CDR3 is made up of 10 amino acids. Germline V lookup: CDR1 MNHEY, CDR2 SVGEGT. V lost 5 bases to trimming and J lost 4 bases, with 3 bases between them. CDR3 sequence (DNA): TGTGCCAGCAGTCATTACGAGCAGTACGTC. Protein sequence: CASSHYEQYV.

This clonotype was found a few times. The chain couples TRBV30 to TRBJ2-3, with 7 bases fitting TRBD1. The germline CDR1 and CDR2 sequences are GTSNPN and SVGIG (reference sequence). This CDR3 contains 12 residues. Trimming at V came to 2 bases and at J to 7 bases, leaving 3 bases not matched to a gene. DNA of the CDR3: TGTGCCTGGAGTCAACAGGGGAATACGCAGTATTTT. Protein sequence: CAWSQQGNTQYF.

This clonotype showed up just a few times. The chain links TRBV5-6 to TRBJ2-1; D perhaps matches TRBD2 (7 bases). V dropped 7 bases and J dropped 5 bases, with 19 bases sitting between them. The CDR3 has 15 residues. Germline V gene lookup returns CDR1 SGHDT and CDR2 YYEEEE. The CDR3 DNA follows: TGTGCCAGCCGATGGGGGGGGCCGCGGGACAATGAGCAGTTCTTC. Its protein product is CASRWGGPRDNEQFF.

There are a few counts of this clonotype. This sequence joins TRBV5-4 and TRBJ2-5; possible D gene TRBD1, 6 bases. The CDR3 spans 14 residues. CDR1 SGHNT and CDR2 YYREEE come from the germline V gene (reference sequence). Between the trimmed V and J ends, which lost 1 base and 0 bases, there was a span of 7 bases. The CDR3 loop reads CASSLQGNQETQYF. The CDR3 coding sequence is TGTGCCAGCAGCTTGCAGGGGAACCAAGAGACCCAGTACTTC.

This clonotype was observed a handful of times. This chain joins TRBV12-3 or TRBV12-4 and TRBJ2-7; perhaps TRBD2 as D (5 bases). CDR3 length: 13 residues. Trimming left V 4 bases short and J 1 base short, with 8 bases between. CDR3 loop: CASSSGLSYEQYV. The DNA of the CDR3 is TGTGCCAGCAGTTCCGGACTGTCCTACGAGCAGTACGTC.

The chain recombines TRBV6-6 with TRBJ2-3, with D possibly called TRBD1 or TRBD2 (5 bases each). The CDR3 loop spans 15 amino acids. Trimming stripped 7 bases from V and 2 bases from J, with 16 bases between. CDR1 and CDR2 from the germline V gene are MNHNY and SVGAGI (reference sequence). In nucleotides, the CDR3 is TGTGCCAGCACCCACCGGGGCAGGGCCACAGATACGCAGTATTTT. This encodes CASTHRGRATDTQYF.

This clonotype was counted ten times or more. CDR3 bases: TGCGCCAGCAGCTCGCTTGGGACAGACCTTGGGTATGGCTACACCTTC. This codes for CASSSLGTDLGYGYTF. The V call is TRBV5-1, the J call TRBJ1-2; 7 bases map to TRBD1. This CDR3 has 16 amino acids. V trimming: 3 bases; J trimming: 5 bases; junction bases outside the gene matches: 13. In germline, CDR1 is SGHRS, CDR2 YFSETQ.

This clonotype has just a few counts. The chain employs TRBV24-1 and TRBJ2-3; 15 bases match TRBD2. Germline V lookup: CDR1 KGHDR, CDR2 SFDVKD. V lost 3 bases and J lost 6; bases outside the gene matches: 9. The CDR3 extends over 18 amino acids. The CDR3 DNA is TGTGCCACCAGTGATCCGGGGACTAGCGGGGGGAGACGGGATACGCAGTATTTT. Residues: CATSDPGTSGGRRDTQYF.

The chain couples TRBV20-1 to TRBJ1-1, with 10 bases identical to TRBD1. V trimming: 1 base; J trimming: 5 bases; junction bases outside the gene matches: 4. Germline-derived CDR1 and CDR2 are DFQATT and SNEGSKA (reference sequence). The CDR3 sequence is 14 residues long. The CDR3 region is CSARAPGQGTEAFF. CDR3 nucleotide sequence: TGCAGTGCTAGAGCCCCGGGACAGGGGACTGAAGCTTTCTTT.

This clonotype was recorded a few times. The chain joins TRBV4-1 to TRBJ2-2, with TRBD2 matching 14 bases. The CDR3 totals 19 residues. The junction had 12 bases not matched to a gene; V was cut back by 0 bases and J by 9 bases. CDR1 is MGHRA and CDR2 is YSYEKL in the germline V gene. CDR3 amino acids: CASSQDRRRTSGGSRELFF. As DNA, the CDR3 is TGCGCCAGCAGCCAAGATCGTCGTCGGACTAGCGGGGGGAGCCGGGAGCTGTTTTTT.